Listed here are 20 T cell receptor beta chains from one sample, sequenced in a study of shared clonotypes between healthy human individuals. The table came from immunoSEQ multiplex PCR; TCRdb's copy has only in-frame clones and leaves some out. The sample lists about 1.1 million clones; around 78% were seen once. The sample taken for sequencing was memory CD4+ T cells from PBMCs. Subset here: CD45RA-negative fraction. All receptors come from a man aged 18 to 30 in good health. Some clones in this sample may be carry-over from other donors' samples.

The V gene is TRBV7-3, the J gene TRBJ2-2, with D possibly matching TRBD1 (5 bases). CDR1 is SGHTA and CDR2 is FQGTGA in the germline V gene. V dropped 1 base and J dropped 4 bases, with 16 bases sitting between them. The CDR3 covers 17 residues. The CDR3 region is CASSLMGLQGGTGELFF. In DNA form, the CDR3 reads TGTGCCAGCAGCTTAATGGGTCTGCAGGGTGGCACCGGGGAGCTGTTTTTT.

The gene calls are TRBV5-4 and TRBJ1-5; D is possibly TRBD1 (5 bases). The CDR3 has 14 amino acids. Germline V CDR1 and CDR2: SGHNT, YYREEE (reference sequence). Trimming removed 0 bases at V and 6 bases at J, with 10 bases between. The CDR3 DNA reads as TGTGCCAGCAGCTTGGTGGGGCAAGGTCAGCCCCAGCATTTT. Translated, it gives CASSLVGQGQPQHF.

The rearrangement links TRBV28 to TRBJ1-5; TRBD1 might be the D (6 bases). Trimming cost V 6 bases and J 7 bases, with 16 bases left between them. The germline gives CDR1 MDHEN, CDR2 SYDVKM. This CDR3 spans 14 amino acids. The CDR3 here is CASRGAGEWQPQHF. Written as DNA, the CDR3 is TGTGCCAGCAGGGGCGCAGGGGAATGGCAGCCCCAGCATTTT.

In its sample, this clone was seen once. The chain has TRBV9 and TRBJ2-3; D remains ambiguous. CDR3 length: 16 residues. V was cut by 0 bases and J by 4 bases, with 15 bases left in between. CDR1 and CDR2 (germline): SGDLS, YYNGEE. In DNA, the CDR3 is TGTGCCAGCAGCGTAGAGGCGGCCTTTAGGGCAGATACGCAGTATTTT. This gives the protein CASSVEAAFRADTQYF.

V gene TRBV18 combines with J gene TRBJ2-2; 8 bases map to TRBD2. With V trimmed by 2 bases and J by 4 bases, 9 bases remained unmatched. Germline CDR1 reads KGHSH; CDR2 reads LQKENI. The CDR3 contains 17 residues. This CDR3 reads CASSPSISGKRTGELFF. CDR3 DNA: TGTGCCAGCTCACCAAGTATTAGCGGGAAGCGCACCGGGGAGCTGTTTTTT.

A few counts support this clone. The sample carries other DNA sequences with the same CDR3. V usage is TRBV7-2 and J usage is TRBJ2-1; D gene uncertain. The length of the CDR3 is 12 residues. Trimming took off 0 bases at V and 7 bases at J, with 4 bases between the two ends. Germline CDR1 SGHTA, CDR2 FQGNSA. In DNA, the CDR3 is TGTGCCAGCAGCTTAGCTTCAAATGAGCAGTTCTTC. It encodes CASSLASNEQFF.

This rearrangement joins TRBV6-1 to TRBJ1-2, with unresolved D. V lost 1 base, J lost 6 bases, and 12 bases lay in between. CDR1 MNHNS and CDR2 SASEGT come from the germline V gene. This CDR3 spans 14 amino acids. CDR3 in DNA: TGTGCCAGCAGTGAAGGGGTTAGGGAAGATGGCTACACCTTC. Its protein is CASSEGVREDGYTF.

This sequence joins TRBV19 and TRBJ2-1; TRBD2 matches 15 bases. This CDR3 contains 18 residues. Per germline, CDR1 LNHDA and CDR2 SQIVND (reference sequence). The V segment lost 5 bases and the J segment 3 bases; nucleotides outside the gene matches: 8. The CDR3 sequence: CASSDWTSGREGYNEQFF. CDR3 bases: TGTGCCAGTAGTGACTGGACTAGCGGGAGGGAAGGCTACAATGAGCAGTTCTTC.

The chain joins TRBV28 to TRBJ2-3; 8 nucleotides align to TRBD2. This CDR3 is built from 16 residues. J lost 4 bases, V lost 1 base, and 7 bases had no gene match. CDR1 and CDR2 from the germline V gene are MDHEN and SYDVKM. The chain's CDR3 is CASSLYGTSSSDTQYF. The CDR3 DNA is TGTGCCAGCAGTTTATATGGGACTAGTAGTTCAGATACGCAGTATTTT.

As to this clone: The same CDR3 arises from other DNA sequences in this sample as well. The chain has TRBV7-9 and TRBJ2-7, with 9 bases fitting TRBD2. This CDR3 is built from 15 residues. From germline, CDR1 is SEHNR and CDR2 FQNEAQ (reference sequence). V trimming: 2 bases; J trimming: 2 bases; junction bases outside the gene matches: 4. The CDR3 here is CASSLPAGGTYEQYF. The CDR3 coding sequence is TGTGCCAGCAGCTTACCAGCGGGAGGCACCTACGAGCAGTACTTC.

The chain is built from TRBV11-2 and TRBJ1-4; D is undetermined. The CDR3 loop spans 13 amino acids. Germline V lookup: CDR1 SGHAT, CDR2 FQNNGV. V was cut by 5 bases and J by 5 bases, with 9 bases left in between. This chain's CDR3 is CASSLRMNEKLFF. The CDR3, as DNA: TGTGCCAGCAGCCTTAGGATGAATGAAAAACTGTTTTTT. The full variable domain, its missing parts supplied by reference TRBV11-2 and TRBJ1-4, is EAGVAQSPRYKIIEKRQSVAFWCNPISGHATLYWYQQILGQGPKLLIQFQNNGVVDDSQLPKDRFSAERLKGVDSTLKIQPAKLEDSAVYLCASSLRMNEKLFFGSGTQLSVL.

In its sample, this clone was seen many times. This chain uses TRBV15 with TRBJ1-3; D is unclear. Germline CDR1 is LNHNV and CDR2 is YYDKDF (reference sequence). The CDR3 extends over 16 amino acids. V was clipped by 0 bases and J by 2 bases, with 11 bases between them. CDR3 bases: TGTGCCACCAGCAGAGACGCCCGGGGTACTGGAAACACCATATATTTT. Encoded protein: CATSRDARGTGNTIYF. Together with reference TRBV15 and TRBJ1-3, the CDR3 gives the full variable domain: DAMVIQNPRYQVTQFGKPVTLSCSQTLNHNVMYWYQQKSSQAPKLLFHYYDKDFNNEADTPDNFQSRRPNTSFCFLDIRSPGLGDTAMYLCATSRDARGTGNTIYFGEGSWLTVV.

This chain uses TRBV7-3 with TRBJ2-2; possible D gene TRBD1, 6 bases. Per the germline V gene, CDR1 is SGHTA and CDR2 is FQGTGA. This CDR3 is 14 amino acids long. The V and J ends lost 7 bases and 1 base respectively, with 10 bases between them. The CDR3 region is CASKTTGNTGELFF. DNA for the CDR3: TGTGCCAGCAAGACGACAGGGAACACCGGGGAGCTGTTTTTT.

This chain joins TRBV21-1 and TRBJ2-1; TRBD2 is the table's D call and was not checked against the DNA. TRBV21-1 is shown as a pseudogene. The CDR3 runs to 14 residues. CDR3 in amino acids: CASSSRVRGNEQFF. DNA of the CDR3: TGTGCCAGCAGCTCCCGGGTCCGGGGTAATGAGCAGTTCTTC.

This chain links TRBV18 with TRBJ1-1, with 7 nucleotides matching TRBD1. CDR1 is KGHSH, CDR2 LQKENI, per germline. The CDR3 totals 14 residues. Unmatched junction bases numbered 4, after V lost 3 bases and J lost 3 bases. The CDR3 nucleotides are TGTGCCAGCTCACCGCAGGGGACAGACACTGAAGCTTTCTTT. Its protein product is CASSPQGTDTEAFF.

This chain connects TRBV28 to TRBJ1-2; tentatively, D is TRBD1 (5 bases). The V and J ends lost 6 bases and 5 bases respectively, with 13 bases between them. This CDR3 region has 13 residues. Germline loops: CDR1 MDHEN, CDR2 SYDVKM. CDR3 sequence: CASSGGGPYGYTF. CDR3 nucleotides: TGTGCCAGCAGCGGGGGAGGACCTTATGGCTACACCTTC.

The genes are TRBV5-8 and TRBJ2-1; 11 bases are a match to TRBD2. Germline V CDR1 and CDR2: SGHTS, YDEGEE. Germline trimming cut 4 bases from V and 4 bases from J; bases unmatched to any gene: 4. The CDR3 is 15 amino acids. DNA of the CDR3: TGTGCCAGCAGCGTTGGGACTAGCGGATACAATGAGCAGTTCTTC. This codes for CASSVGTSGYNEQFF. Full variable domain (missing parts from reference TRBV5-8 and TRBJ2-1): EAGVTQSPTHLIKTRGQQATLRCSPISGHTSVYWYQQALGLGLQFLLWYDEGEERNRGNFPPRFSGRQFPNYSSELNVNALELEDSALYLCASSVGTSGYNEQFFGPGTRLTVL.

CDR3 sequence: CATSRGLLDNEQFF. The DNA of the CDR3 is TGTGCCACCAGCAGAGGCTTGCTAGACAATGAGCAGTTCTTC. This rearrangement joins TRBV15 to TRBJ2-1, with unresolved D. Germline V gene lookup returns CDR1 LNHNV and CDR2 YYDKDF (reference sequence). The CDR3 runs to 14 residues. Trimming removed 1 base from V and 5 bases from J, with 9 bases in between.

This chain joins TRBV27 and TRBJ1-2, with a weak D call TRBD1 (6 bases). Germline lookup yields CDR1 MNHEY and CDR2 SMNVEV (reference sequence). The V end lost 3 bases, the J end lost 4 bases, and 9 bases lay between the germline ends. The CDR3 is made up of 13 amino acids. CDR3 in amino acids: CASSLDRLYGYTF. The CDR3 coding sequence is TGTGCCAGCAGTTTGGACAGACTCTATGGCTACACCTTC.

The V call is TRBV4-3, the J call TRBJ2-7; D is possibly TRBD1 (5 bases). V was cut by 0 bases and J by 4 bases, with 16 bases left in between. The CDR3 has 16 residues. From germline, CDR1 is LGHNA and CDR2 YSLEER. The CDR3 region has the DNA TGCGCCAGCAGCCAAGAAGTCCGGCAGGGAAGGTACGAGCAGTACTTC. It is translated as CASSQEVRQGRYEQYF.